This entry is about one T cell receptor (beta chain). Germline trimming cut 4 bases from V and 7 bases from J; bases unmatched to any gene: 6. This CDR3 has 13 amino acids. Germline-derived CDR1 and CDR2 are MGHRA and YSYEKL. This sample was taken from a study of T cell clones after liver transplantation. Turning to the study itself: A pre-transplant mixed lymphocyte reaction with TCRbeta sequencing defined graft-donor-reactive clones followed in post-transplant blood.

The table came from immunoSEQ multiplex PCR; TCRdb's copy has only in-frame clones and leaves some out. Altogether tens of thousands of clones are present, about four fifths being singletons, with the ten largest covering roughly 0.87%. This receptor was obtained from a human patient who received a liver transplant. The T cells may partly be graft donor cells. The chain carries TRBV4-1 and TRBJ1-2; 7 positions match TRBD1. This specimen consisted of CD4+ T cells from blood, obtained 12 months after liver transplant. CDR3 amino acids: CASSLLGDSGYTF. The DNA for the CDR3 is TGCGCCAGCAGCCTCCTTGGGGACAGTGGCTACACCTTC.